Sequencing of this T cell receptor beta chain was carried out in a study of tumour-infiltrating T cells in Burkitt lymphoma. Study background: Survival, overall and progression-free, tracked with productive clonality.

The V gene lost 6 bases and the J gene lost 7 bases, with 22 bases spanning the gap. The CDR3 is 16 amino acids. Germline lookup yields CDR1 ENHRY and CDR2 SYGVKD. Repertoires were generated with immunoSEQ multiplex PCR, while TCRdb's copy carries only in-frame clones and drops some. The data show about 15,000 clones, 75% seen once. The gene calls are TRBV10-3 and TRBJ2-1, with D possibly being TRBD1 (7 bases). This clonotype originated in a human donor with diffuse large B-cell lymphoma. Sequencing was performed on tumor tissue. DNA of the CDR3: TGTGCCATCAGAAGTAGTGCGACAGGGAGGCGGAATGAGCAGTTCTTC. Translated, it gives CAIRSSATGRRNEQFF.